Listed below are T cell receptor beta chains from one sample, sequenced in a study of molecular identifiers for immune sequencing clone quantification. TCRdb fed the PCR reads into MiXCR, producing one record per CDR3 protein. The repertoire has about 320,000 distinct CDR3 sequences, roughly 24% of them found once; the top ten carry 0.65% to 0.75%. Sequenced material: naive CD8+ T cells from blood, with Jurkat cell RNA spiked in. The receptors shown here come from a human donor in good health. Some libraries in this study had Jurkat cell RNA spiked in. Each CDR3 is given with its conserved first and last residue. Fields, in order: V gene, J gene, D gene, clone size, CDR3 DNA, CDR3 protein. A D gene is named only where the DNA matches it firmly. Only part of the rows carry a size: once, few, many, or a class if the clone is expanded.

>TRBV6-5|TRBJ2-2|NA|few
TGTGCCAGCAGTTACTCTCAGGCTGGCACCGGGGAGCTGTTTTTT
CASSYSQAGTGELFF
>TRBV29-1|TRBJ2-5|TRBD2|few
TGCAGCGTTGATGGGTTAGCTAGCGGGCCAGAAGAGACCCAGTACTTC
CSVDGLASGPEETQYF
>TRBV3-1|TRBJ2-7|NA|few
TGTGCCAGCAGCCAAACAAACCACGACAACCGTTACGAGCAGTACTTC
CASSQTNHDNRYEQYF
>TRBV30|TRBJ2-1|TRBD2|NA
TGTGCCTGGAGTGTTGGGGCTAGCGGGAAAGATGAGCAGTTCTTC
CAWSVGASGKDEQFF
>TRBV7-2|TRBJ1-5|NA|NA
TGTGCCAGCAGCTCCGGGGAGGGGCCGATTAGCAATCTGCCCCCGCATTTT
CASSSGEGPISNLPPHF
>TRBV11-2|TRBJ2-1|NA|NA
TGTGCCAGCAGCGTAGTGGAGGGCCCCGTTGGGGATGAGCAGTTCTTC
CASSVVEGPVGDEQFF
>TRBV30|TRBJ2-1|NA|NA
TGTGCCTGGAGTGTAATGGGGAATGAGCAGTTCTTC
CAWSVMGNEQFF
>TRBV12-5|TRBJ2-7|TRBD2|NA
TGTGCTAGTGGACTCACTAGCGGGGGGGCGTACGAGCAGTACTTC
CASGLTSGGAYEQYF
>TRBV7-9|TRBJ2-3|TRBD2|NA
TGTGCCAGCAGCCACCTCCCCGGGACTAGCGGTCTCGATACGCAGTATTTT
CASSHLPGTSGLDTQYF
>TRBV9|TRBJ2-3|TRBD1|once
TGTGCCAGCGGCGTCGCCCCCGCCGGGACAGGGGTTACAGATACGCAGTATTTT
CASGVAPAGTGVTDTQYF
>TRBV29-1|TRBJ2-1|TRBD2|NA
TGCAGCGCCCCGGGACTAGCGGGAGTCTCGTCCTACAATGAGCAGTTCTTC
CSAPGLAGVSSYNEQFF
>TRBV29-1|TRBJ1-1|NA|NA
TGCAGCGTTGGATCTCCGTACACTGAAGCTTACTTT
CSVGSPYTEAYF
>TRBV6-5|TRBJ1-1|NA|NA
TGTGCCAGCAGTTATCAGGGGACGGCTCCGACTGGCGCTTTCTTT
CASSYQGTAPTGAFF
>TRBV7-6|TRBJ1-6|NA|many
TGTGCCAGCAGCTTAGATTGGACAGAGATGAGCTCCTATAATTCACCCCTCCACTTT
CASSLDWTEMSSYNSPLHF
>TRBV28|TRBJ1-5|NA|many
TGTGCCAGCAGTTTCTGGGGCAATCAGCCCCAGCATTTT
CASSFWGNQPQHF
>TRBV1|TRBJ2-5|NA|NA
TGCACCAGCAGCCGTGGGAAAAGCGGGAGTGAGACCCAGCACTTC
CTSSRGKSGSETQHF
>TRBV7-9|TRBJ1-1|NA|many
TGTGCCAGCAGCTCGCCCAGCACTGAAGCTTTCTTT
CASSSPSTEAFF
>TRBV19|TRBJ1-1|NA|NA
TGTGCCAGTAGTGCAGGGATGACCACTGAAGCTTTCTTT
CASSAGMTTEAFF
>TRBV5-4|TRBJ2-2|NA|few
TGTGCCAGCAGCATCGGGGCCGGGACCGGGGAGCTGTTTTTT
CASSIGAGTGELFF
>TRBV7-2|TRBJ1-1|NA|NA
TGTGCCAGCAGCTCCTCGACGGTTAACACTGAAGCTTTCTTT
CASSSSTVNTEAFF
>TRBV4-1|TRBJ1-4|TRBD1|NA
TGCGCCTCTAATGTTCTACAGGGACAGGGAGCGACTAATGAAAAACTGTTTTTT
CASNVLQGQGATNEKLFF
>TRBV29-1|TRBJ2-1|NA|many
TGCAGCGTTGAAGCAGAGGGGGGAAAGAGTAATGAGCAGTTCTTC
CSVEAEGGKSNEQFF
>TRBV5-6|TRBJ2-7|TRBD2|many
TGTGCCAGCAGCCCACTTGGTAGCGGGAACTACGAGCAGTACTTC
CASSPLGSGNYEQYF
>TRBV7-9|TRBJ1-1|TRBD1|few
TGTGCCAGCAGCTTCGAGGACAGGGGAGCTTTCTTT
CASSFEDRGAFF
>TRBV9|TRBJ1-1|NA|NA
TGTGCCAGCAGCCCGGTCGTGGACGAAGCTTTCTTT
CASSPVVDEAFF
>TRBV28|TRBJ2-3|TRBD2|many
TGTGCCAGCAGCCACCGGGCTAGCGGACCTCCAGATACGCAGTATTTT
CASSHRASGPPDTQYF
>TRBV7-9|TRBJ1-6|NA|few
TGTGCCAGCAGCCGGGTTTGGGGTAATTCACCCCTCCACTTT
CASSRVWGNSPLHF
>TRBV28|TRBJ1-2|NA|many
TGTGCCAGCAGTTCAACCTATGGCTACACCTTC
CASSSTYGYTF
>TRBV29-1|TRBJ1-2|NA|NA
TGCAGCGTTGAAGTCAGGCTCCGGGTCGGCTATGGCTACACCTTC
CSVEVRLRVGYGYTF
>TRBV30|TRBJ2-7|NA|few
TGTGCCTGGAGTGTTCCCAGCTTCGCCTACGAGCAGTACTTC
CAWSVPSFAYEQYF
>TRBV29-1|TRBJ2-7|NA|many
TGCAGTGCTAGATCAGGGTCCTACGAGCAGTACTTC
CSARSGSYEQYF
>TRBV5-6|TRBJ1-5|TRBD1|NA
TGTGCCCGCAGCTTGGGGCAGGGGGGACAGCCCCAGCATTTT
CARSLGQGGQPQHF
>TRBV11-2|TRBJ2-7|NA|NA
TGTGCCAGCAGCTCACAGGGAATTTACGAGCAGTACTTC
CASSSQGIYEQYF
>TRBV2|TRBJ1-1|NA|many
TGTGCCAGCAGTCACCGCCAAAGTGAAGCTTTCTTT
CASSHRQSEAFF
>TRBV5-1|TRBJ2-3|NA|many
TGCGCCAGCAGCTTGGAGGTCGGGGGCCCTACTAGCACAGATACGCAGTATTTT
CASSLEVGGPTSTDTQYF
>TRBV27|TRBJ2-3|TRBD2|few
TGTGCCAGCAGTGCCCGGACTAGCGTGAGCACAGATACGCAGTATTTT
CASSARTSVSTDTQYF
>TRBV27|TRBJ1-5|TRBD1|few
TGTGCCAGCAGTTCGGGACAGGGGTTCAATCAGCCCCAGCATTTT
CASSSGQGFNQPQHF
>TRBV6-5|TRBJ2-1|NA|few
TGTGCCAGCAGTACTGCTTATCACGGGCCGTCCTACAATGAGCAGTTCTTC
CASSTAYHGPSYNEQFF
>TRBV12-3/TRBV12-4|TRBJ1-1|TRBD1|few
TGTGCCAGCAGTTTAAGGGGACAGGGGGCTGAAGCTTTCTTT
CASSLRGQGAEAFF
>TRBV29-1|TRBJ2-3|NA|many
TGCAGCGTTGAAGATCACGAGCACCCAGATACGCAGTATTTT
CSVEDHEHPDTQYF
>TRBV2|TRBJ2-1|TRBD2|many
TGTGCCAGCAGTTTAGCGGGAGGGCAGGAGCAGTTCTTC
CASSLAGGQEQFF
>TRBV29-1|TRBJ1-3|NA|NA
TGCAGCGTCGTTATAGACACCATATATTTT
CSVVIDTIYF
>TRBV30|TRBJ2-7|NA|many
TGTGCCTGGAGTGCAGTATTCTACGAGCAGTACTTC
CAWSAVFYEQYF
>TRBV28|TRBJ2-3|TRBD1|few
TGTGCCAGCAGTTTACTGGGGGTGGGACAGGGGGCCCCCACAGATACGCAGTATTTT
CASSLLGVGQGAPTDTQYF
>TRBV6-2/TRBV6-3|TRBJ1-6|NA|NA
TGTGCCAGCAGTTACAGGGACCCCGTCGCAGCCTCCTATAATTCACCCCTCCACTTT
CASSYRDPVAASYNSPLHF
>TRBV9|TRBJ1-1|NA|NA
TGTGCCAGCAGCAGAACAGCGTCTGGAGACACTGAAGCTTTCTTT
CASSRTASGDTEAFF
>TRBV9|TRBJ2-5|TRBD2|many
TGTGCCAGCAGCCCCGGGACTAGCGGGGGAGAGACCCAGTACTTC
CASSPGTSGGETQYF
>TRBV7-3|TRBJ2-1|NA|many
TGTGCCAGCAGCTTGGTGGGACCCTTGGGGTTGGATGAGCAGTTCTTC
CASSLVGPLGLDEQFF
>TRBV7-9|TRBJ2-2|TRBD2|NA
TGTGCCAGCAGCGGATTAGCGGGGGGGCCCGGCGGGGAGCTGTTTTTT
CASSGLAGGPGGELFF
>TRBV4-2|TRBJ1-5|NA|many
TGTGCCAGCAGCCAAGCAATACAGGGCAATCAGCCCCAGCATTTT
CASSQAIQGNQPQHF
>TRBV7-9|TRBJ2-5|TRBD1|many
TGTGCCAGCAGCCCGCCTCTCGACAGGGTCGACAAAGAGACCCAGTACTTC
CASSPPLDRVDKETQYF
>TRBV20-1|TRBJ2-7|NA|NA
TGCAGTGTCTCATGGGCAGGACTATACGAGCCGTACTTC
CSVSWAGLYEPYF
>TRBV3-1|TRBJ2-7|NA|NA
TGTGCCAGCAGCCAAGAGAACTACCTCTACGAGCAGTACTTC
CASSQENYLYEQYF
>TRBV20-1|TRBJ2-3|NA|few
TGCAGTGCTAGAGCCCCTAGACTCTCTTCCACAGATACGCAGTATTTT
CSARAPRLSSTDTQYF
>TRBV9|TRBJ1-6|TRBD1|NA
TGTGCCAGCAGCACAGGGACAGACTATAATTCACCCCTCCACTTT
CASSTGTDYNSPLHF